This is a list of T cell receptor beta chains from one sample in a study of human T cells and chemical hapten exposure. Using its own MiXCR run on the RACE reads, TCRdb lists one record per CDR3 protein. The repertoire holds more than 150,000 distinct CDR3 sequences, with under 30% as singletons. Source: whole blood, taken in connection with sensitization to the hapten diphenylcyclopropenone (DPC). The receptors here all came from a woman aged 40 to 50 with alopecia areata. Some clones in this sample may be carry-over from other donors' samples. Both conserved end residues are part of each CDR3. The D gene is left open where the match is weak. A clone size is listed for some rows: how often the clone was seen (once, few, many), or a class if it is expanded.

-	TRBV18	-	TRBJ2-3	CASSPRTGKTDTQYF	TGTGCCAGCTCACCAAGAACAGGCAAGACAGATACGCAGTATTTT
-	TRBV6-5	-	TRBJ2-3	CASRPRTHSINTDTQYF	TGTGCCAGCAGGCCGAGAACGCACTCGATCAACACAGATACGCAGTATTTT
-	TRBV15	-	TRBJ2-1	CATSRDAEGVGEQFF	TGTGCCACCAGCAGAGATGCTGAGGGAGTGGGTGAGCAGTTCTTC
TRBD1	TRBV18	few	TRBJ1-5	CASSPPGQLSNQPQHF	TGTGCCAGCTCACCTCCGGGACAGCTTAGCAATCAGCCCCAGCATTTT
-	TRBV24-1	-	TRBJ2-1	CATKGEVYNEQFF	TGTGCCACCAAGGGGGAGGTCTACAATGAGCAGTTCTTC
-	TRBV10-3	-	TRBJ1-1	CAISESRGNTEAFF	TGTGCCATCAGTGAGTCTAGAGGGAACACTGAAGCTTTCTTT
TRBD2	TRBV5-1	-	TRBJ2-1	CASSLASGTYNEQFF	TGCGCCAGCAGCTTGGCTAGCGGTACTTACAATGAGCAGTTCTTC
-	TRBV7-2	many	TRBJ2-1	CASSAQPVTSNEQFF	TGTGCCAGCAGCGCCCAACCTGTTACTAGTAATGAGCAGTTCTTC
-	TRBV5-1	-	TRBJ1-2	CASSLGEGQYGYTF	TGCGCCAGCAGCCTTGGCGAGGGCCAGTATGGCTACACCTTC
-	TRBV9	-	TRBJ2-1	CASSVGHNEQFF	TGTGCCAGCAGCGTAGGTCACAATGAGCAGTTCTTC
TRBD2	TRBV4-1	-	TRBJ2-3	CASSQRSQRAGGPTDTQYF	TGCGCCAGCAGCCAAAGGAGCCAGAGAGCGGGAGGTCCCACAGATACGCAGTATTTT
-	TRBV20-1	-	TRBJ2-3	CSALQQGGRAAQYF	TGCAGTGCTTTGCAGCAGGGGGGTCGTGCGGCGCAGTATTTT
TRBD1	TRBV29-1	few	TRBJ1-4	CSVEGQGGGEKLFF	TGCAGCGTTGAGGGGCAGGGGGGAGGTGAAAAACTGTTTTTT
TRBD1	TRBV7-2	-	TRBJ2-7	CASSLITGGAAIYEQYF	TGTGCCAGCAGCTTAATAACAGGGGGCGCTGCTATTTACGAGCAGTACTTC
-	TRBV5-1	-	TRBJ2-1	CAISLAQTSAGEQFF	TGCGCCATCAGCTTGGCCCAGACTAGTGCTGGTGAGCAGTTCTTC
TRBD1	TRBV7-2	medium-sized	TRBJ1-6	CASSLSDRGFNSPLHF	TGTGCCAGCAGCTTAAGTGACAGGGGTTTCAATTCACCCCTCCACTTT
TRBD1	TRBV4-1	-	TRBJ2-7	CASSQGTGYPYEQYF	TGCGCCAGCAGCCAAGGGACAGGGTACCCCTACGAGCAGTACTTC
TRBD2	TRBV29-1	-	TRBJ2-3	CSVVGLSSGSTDTQYF	TGCAGCGTTGTAGGGCTCTCTAGCGGGAGCACAGATACGCAGTATTTT
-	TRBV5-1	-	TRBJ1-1	CASSLEVRTEAFF	TGCGCCAGCAGCTTGGAGGTTAGGACTGAAGCTTTCTTT
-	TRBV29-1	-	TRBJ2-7	CSVEGTGYEQYF	TGCAGCGTTGAAGGGACGGGGTACGAGCAGTACTTC
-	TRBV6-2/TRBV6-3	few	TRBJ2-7	CASSPFYEQYF	TGTGCCAGCAGTCCCTTTTACGAGCAGTACTTC
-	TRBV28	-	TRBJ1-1	CASSSPGRETEAFF	TGTGCCAGCAGTTCCCCGGGGAGGGAGACTGAAGCTTTCTTT
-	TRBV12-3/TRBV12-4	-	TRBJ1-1	CASIPSRWLDTEAFF	TGTGCCAGTATACCTTCGAGGTGGTTGGACACTGAAGCTTTCTTT
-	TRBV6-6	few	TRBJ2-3	CASRDSAVEVTDTQYF	TGTGCCAGCAGAGACTCTGCGGTTGAGGTGACAGATACGCAGTATTTT
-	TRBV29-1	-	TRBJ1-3	CSAGGYGNTIYF	TGCAGCGCTGGGGGGTATGGAAACACCATATATTTT
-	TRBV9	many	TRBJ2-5	CASSAGQQETQYF	TGTGCCAGCAGCGCCGGACAGCAAGAGACCCAGTACTTC
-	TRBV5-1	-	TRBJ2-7	CASSLEAFNFHEQYF	TGCGCCAGCAGCTTGGAAGCGTTCAACTTCCACGAGCAGTACTTC
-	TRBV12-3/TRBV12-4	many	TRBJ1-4	CASRARGREKLFF	TGTGCCAGCAGGGCGCGGGGCCGAGAAAAACTGTTTTTT
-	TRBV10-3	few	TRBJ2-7	CAIRGDLHEQYF	TGTGCCATCAGGGGGGACCTCCACGAGCAGTACTTC
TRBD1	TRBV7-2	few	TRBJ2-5	CASSSGTGAVETQYF	TGTGCCAGCAGCAGTGGGACAGGGGCCGTAGAGACCCAGTACTTC
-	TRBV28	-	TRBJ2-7	CASSLSGEQYF	TGTGCCAGCAGTTTGTCTGGGGAGCAGTACTTC
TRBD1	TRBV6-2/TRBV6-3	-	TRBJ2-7	CASTSGTGPYEQYF	TGTGCCAGCACTTCGGGGACAGGGCCCTACGAGCAGTACTTC
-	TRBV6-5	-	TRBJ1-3	CASSYGLPGTGGNTIYF	TGTGCCAGCAGTTACGGTCTGCCGGGGACCGGTGGAAACACCATATATTTT
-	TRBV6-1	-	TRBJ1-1	CASSEAGQKLEAFF	TGTGCCAGCAGTGAAGCAGGACAGAAGCTTGAAGCTTTCTTT
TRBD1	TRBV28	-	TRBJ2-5	CASSAPRGGETQYF	TGTGCCAGCAGTGCCCCCAGAGGGGGCGAGACCCAGTACTTC
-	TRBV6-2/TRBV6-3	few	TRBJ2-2	CASSYHSAVTGELFF	TGTGCCAGCAGTTACCACTCCGCGGTAACCGGGGAGCTGTTTTTT
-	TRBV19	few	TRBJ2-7	CASSWGSYEQYF	TGTGCCAGTAGTTGGGGCAGCTACGAGCAGTACTTC
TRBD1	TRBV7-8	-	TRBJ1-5	CASREGAGGGQPQHF	TGTGCCAGCAGGGAGGGGGCAGGGGGCGGTCAGCCCCAGCATTTT
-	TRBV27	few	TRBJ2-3	CASGRTDTQYF	TGTGCCAGCGGACGGACAGATACGCAGTATTTT
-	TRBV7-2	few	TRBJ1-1	CASTPQANTEAFF	TGTGCCAGCACTCCTCAGGCAAACACTGAAGCTTTCTTT
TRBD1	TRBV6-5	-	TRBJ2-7	CASSYRDSSYEQYF	TGTGCCAGCAGTTACAGGGACAGCTCCTACGAGCAGTACTTC
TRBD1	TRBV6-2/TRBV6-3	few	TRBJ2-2	CASRDGQGNTGELFF	TGTGCCAGCAGAGACGGACAGGGGAACACCGGGGAGCTGTTTTTT
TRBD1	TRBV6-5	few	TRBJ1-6	CASSYTKRTGASPLHF	TGTGCCAGCAGTTACACGAAGAGGACAGGGGCGTCACCCCTCCACTTT
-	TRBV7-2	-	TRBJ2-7	CASSLDGGEQYF	TGTGCCAGCAGTCTAGACGGAGGGGAGCAGTACTTC
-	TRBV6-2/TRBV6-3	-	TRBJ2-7	CASSSNREQYF	TGTGCCAGCAGTTCGAACAGGGAGCAGTACTTC
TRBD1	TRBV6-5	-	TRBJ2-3	CASRGWTGGDTQYF	TGTGCCAGCAGGGGATGGACAGGGGGAGATACGCAGTATTTT
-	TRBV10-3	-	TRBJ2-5	CAISESTASGETQYF	TGTGCCATCAGTGAGTCGACGGCAAGCGGAGAGACCCAGTACTTC